A selection of T cell receptor beta chains follows, all from one sample in a study of regulatory T cells in long-lasting Graves disease. TCRdb reanalysed the multiplex PCR reads using MiXCR and keeps one entry per CDR3 protein. The repertoire holds more than 350,000 distinct CDR3 sequences, with 14% to 15% as singletons. The same data also went into a second study, on T cells in Graves' hyperthyroidism and ophthalmopathy.

Sequenced here: peripheral blood mononuclear cells (PBMCs), sampled at new diagnosis, from a patient treated with antithyroid drugs. These receptor sequences come from a woman under 40 with Graves disease. CDR3s leave out the opening cysteine and the closing phenylalanine or tryptophan.

ASSPSGRANYGYT	TRBV9	13	TRBJ1-2
ASSPQNQGFVDGYT	TRBV18	14	TRBJ1-2
ASSFKREVIEQY	TRBV11-2	12	TRBJ2-7
ASSLAGYPTDTQY	TRBV11-1	13	TRBJ2-3
ASSRDSQETQY	TRBV11-2	11	TRBJ2-5
ASSQEPRGPSYEQY	TRBV4-1	14	TRBJ2-7
ASSSQPETAVHEQF	TRBV7-3	14	TRBJ2-1
ASRTSGAGQETQY	TRBV28	13	TRBJ2-5
ASSPDGTSGYNEQF	TRBV13	14	TRBJ2-1
ASSPPQPSSGRAYEQY	TRBV18	16	TRBJ2-7
ASSRTSGSQGELF	TRBV11-3	13	TRBJ2-2
AISGRLAGGGNEQF	TRBV10-3	14	TRBJ2-1
ASSLEISYEQY	TRBV11-1	11	TRBJ2-7
ASSPTDRGLNEQF	TRBV12-3/TRBV12-4	13	TRBJ2-1
ASTMTLTSTDTQY	TRBV6-2/TRBV6-3	13	TRBJ2-3
SARLPLRNTGELF	TRBV20-1	13	TRBJ2-2
SAREWASGTYEQY	TRBV20-1	13	TRBJ2-7
SAHPGTSGSFHEQY	TRBV20-1	14	TRBJ2-7
ASSLRGLAWD	TRBV27	10	TRBJ2-7
ASSLFRDQSYEQY	TRBV11-2	13	TRBJ2-7
ATSDQLAGEADTQY	TRBV24-1	14	TRBJ2-3
ASSLSRNNEQF	TRBV7-2	11	TRBJ2-1
ASSTPGRLTFEAF	TRBV6-1	13	TRBJ1-1